The 16 T cell receptor beta chains below all came from one sample that was sequenced in a study of CXCR3-negative and CXCR3-positive naive CD8 T cells. The study's findings and limits: When CXCR3-positive naive cells were set against CXCR3-negative naive cells, the former had more hydrophobic TRB CDR3s.

All TRB cDNA libraries came from 5' RACE performed with UMI labels. TCRdb re-called the 5' RACE reads; every CDR3 protein appears as one record, without DNA. The specimen's table records around 60,000 distinct CDR3 sequences. Their antigens are not known. The source material was naive CXCR3+ CD8+ T cells from blood. Subset of the sample: CD45RO-CCR7+CD27+CD95- naive CD8+ T cells expressing CXCR3 (TNR3+). The receptor set was obtained from a human donor in good health. Some clones in this sample may be carry-over from other donors' samples.

The gene calls are TRBV29-1 and TRBJ2-1. The germline CDR1 and CDR2 sequences are SQVTM and ANQGSEA. The CDR3 sequence is 12 residues long. The CDR3 loop reads CSVEPRYNEQFF.

V is TRBV4-3 and J is TRBJ2-3. This CDR3 contains 15 residues. Germline values: CDR1 LGHNA, CDR2 YSLEER. The CDR3: CASSQTPSSTDTQYF.

This chain links TRBV5-1 with TRBJ2-2; TCRdb's D call of TRBD2 is untestable without DNA. The CDR3 runs 13 residues. Germline V CDR1 and CDR2: SGHRS, YFSETQ. CDR3 in amino acids: CARCLAGTGELFF.

This chain joins TRBV7-6 and TRBJ2-7. Germline values: CDR1 SGHVS, CDR2 FNYEAQ. This CDR3 comprises 13 residues. The CDR3: CASSVDGPYEQYF.

The chain has TRBV29-1 and TRBJ2-7; TCRdb reports TRBD2, a call that lacks DNA to check it against. This CDR3 has 16 amino acids. Germline V gene data show CDR1 as SQVTM and CDR2 as ANQGSEA. CDR3 residues: CRVVTGTSTSPYEQYF.

The chain employs TRBV20-1 and TRBJ2-1; TCRdb designates TRBD1, a call that cannot be tested without DNA. The CDR3 has 14 residues. Germline V gene data show CDR1 as DFQATT and CDR2 as SNEGSKA (reference sequence). CDR3: CSAASAAGLDEQFF.

The chain recombines TRBV7-9 with TRBJ1-1; the TRBD1 assignment by TCRdb is unverifiable without DNA. CDR1 is SEHNR and CDR2 is FQNEAQ in the germline V gene (reference sequence). The CDR3 loop spans 13 amino acids. The CDR3 loop reads CASRAQGFTEAFF.

CDR3 loop: CASSGTLTQYF. This chain joins TRBV25-1 and TRBJ2-3. The CDR3 spans 11 residues. Germline values: CDR1 MGHDK, CDR2 SYGVNS.

The chain is built from TRBV23-1 and TRBJ1-5. TRBV23-1 is identified as an open reading frame with a role that is uncertain. The length of the CDR3 is 15 residues. The CDR3 loop reads CASSQRAPHDQPQHF.

J is TRBJ1-2 and V is TRBV29-1. Germline values: CDR1 SQVTM, CDR2 ANQGSEA. The CDR3 contains 12 residues. CDR3 region: CSVVYGDGRYTF.

This chain links TRBV27 with TRBJ2-7; the D call from TCRdb, TRBD1, cannot be confirmed without DNA. This CDR3 contains 14 residues. CDR1 MNHEY and CDR2 SMNVEV come from the germline V gene (reference sequence). CDR3: CASSLYQGSHEQYF.

This chain links TRBV11-2 with TRBJ2-2; TCRdb proposes TRBD1, but this gene call is untestable without DNA. CDR1 is SGHAT and CDR2 is FQNNGV in the germline V gene. The CDR3 is 19 residues long. The CDR3 here is CASSLDPIIRDRPTEELFF.

J is TRBJ2-2 and V is TRBV24-1. The CDR3 consists of 12 residues. Germline CDR1 reads KGHDR; CDR2 reads SFDVKD. CDR3 in amino acids: CATSEYTGELFF.

The CDR3 region is CASSWTGVHSYEQYF. The chain combines TRBV7-2 with TRBJ2-7; TCRdb proposes TRBD1, but this gene call is untestable without DNA. There are 15 residues in the CDR3. Germline V CDR1 and CDR2: SGHTA, FQGNSA. Filled out from reference TRBV7-2 and TRBJ2-7, the complete variable domain reads GAGVSQSPSNKVTEKGKDVELRCDPISGHTALYWYRQSLGQGLEFLIYFQGNSAPDKSGLPSDRFSAERTGGSVSTLTIQRTQQEDSAVYLCASSWTGVHSYEQYFGPGTRLTVT.

The rearrangement joins TRBV29-1 to TRBJ2-1; as DNA is missing, the TRBD2 call by TCRdb cannot be tested. The V gene's germline CDR1 is SQVTM and CDR2 ANQGSEA. The CDR3 is made up of 14 amino acids. CDR3 residues: CSTLAGGPYNEQFF.

The chain carries TRBV12-3 or TRBV12-4 and TRBJ2-7; TCRdb names TRBD2, which stays unverified in the absence of DNA. This CDR3 has 15 amino acids. The CDR3 sequence is CASSFSSRASYEQYF.